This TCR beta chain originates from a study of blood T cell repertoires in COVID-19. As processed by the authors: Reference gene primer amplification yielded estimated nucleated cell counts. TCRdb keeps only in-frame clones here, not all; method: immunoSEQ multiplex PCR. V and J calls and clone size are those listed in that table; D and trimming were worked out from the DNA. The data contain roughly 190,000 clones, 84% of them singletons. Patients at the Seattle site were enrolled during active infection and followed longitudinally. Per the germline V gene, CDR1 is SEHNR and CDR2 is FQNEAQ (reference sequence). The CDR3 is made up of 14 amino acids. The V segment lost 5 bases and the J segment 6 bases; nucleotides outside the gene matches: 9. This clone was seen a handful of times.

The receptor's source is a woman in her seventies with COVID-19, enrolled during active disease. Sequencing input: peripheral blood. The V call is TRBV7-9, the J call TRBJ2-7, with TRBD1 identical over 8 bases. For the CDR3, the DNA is TGTGCCAGCAGCCTCCCGACAGGGGCTGGCGAGCAGTACTTC. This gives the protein CASSLPTGAGEQYF. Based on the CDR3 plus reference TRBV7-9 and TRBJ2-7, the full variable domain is DTGVSQNPRHKITKRGQNVTFRCDPISEHNRLYWYRQTLGQGPEFLTYFQNEAQLEKSRLLSDRFSAERPKGSFSTLEIQRTEQGDSAMYLCASSLPTGAGEQYFGPGTRLTVT.